Listed below are T cell receptor beta chains from one sample, sequenced in a study of blood T cell repertoires in COVID-19. Generated by immunoSEQ multiplex PCR, the TCRdb table keeps only in-frame clones and is missing some. The sample lists some 97,000 clones, almost 80% occurring once. The sequenced sample was peripheral blood. These receptors were taken from a woman between 65 and 79 years old with acute or convalescent COVID-19. CDR3s include the opening cysteine and the closing phenylalanine or tryptophan. The D gene is left open where the match is weak.

TRBD1,TRBV10-3,TRBJ2-2,CAIRGTDTGELFF,TGTGCCATCAGGGGGACAGACACCGGGGAGCTGTTTTTT
TRBD1,TRBV3-1/TRBV3-2,TRBJ2-7,CASSRTDRDHEQYF,TGTGCCAGCAGCCGGACGGACAGGGACCACGAGCAGTACTTC
TRBD1,TRBV9,TRBJ2-7,CASSAIGQGVGEQYF,TGTGCCAGCAGCGCCATCGGACAGGGAGTAGGCGAGCAGTACTTC
.,TRBV9,TRBJ2-5,CASSVEGSRPETQYF,TGTGCCAGCAGCGTAGAAGGTAGCCGCCCGGAGACCCAGTACTTC
TRBD1,TRBV5-1,TRBJ1-1,CASSGTGANTEAFF,TGCGCCAGCAGCGGGACAGGAGCGAACACTGAAGCTTTCTTT
TRBD1,TRBV5-4,TRBJ2-1,CASTTGGSYNEQFF,TGTGCCAGCACTACAGGGGGCTCCTACAATGAGCAGTTCTTC
.,TRBV9,TRBJ1-1,CASSVVAGNGNTEAFF,TGTGCCAGCAGCGTAGTGGCAGGGAATGGGAACACTGAAGCTTTCTTT
.,TRBV15,TRBJ2-3,CATSRDPGTDTQYF,TGTGCCACCAGCAGAGATCCCGGCACAGATACGCAGTATTTT
.,TRBV3-1/TRBV3-2,TRBJ2-1,CASSQDRGSNEQFF,TGTGCCAGCAGCCAAGACAGAGGAAGCAATGAGCAGTTCTTC
.,TRBV19,TRBJ1-1,CATYPQGLTEAFF,TGTGCCACCTACCCCCAGGGCCTCACTGAAGCTTTCTTT
TRBD2,TRBV7-2,TRBJ2-3,CASSLGLAGGQSTDTQYF,TGTGCCAGCAGCTTAGGGCTAGCGGGGGGACAAAGCACAGATACGCAGTATTTT
TRBD2,TRBV4-3,TRBJ2-3,CASGPGSGGADTQYF,TGCGCCAGCGGGCCGGGTAGCGGGGGCGCAGATACGCAGTATTTT
TRBD1,TRBV23-1,TRBJ2-3,CASSQVGDRGTDTQYF,TGCGCCAGCAGTCAAGTAGGGGACAGGGGTACAGATACGCAGTATTTT
.,TRBV11-1,TRBJ1-3,CASSLGLTGNTIYF,TGTGCCAGCAGCTTAGGACTGACGGGAAACACCATATATTTT
.,TRBV11-2,TRBJ1-1,CASSLDRDTEAFF,TGTGCCAGCAGCTTAGATCGGGATACTGAAGCTTTCTTT